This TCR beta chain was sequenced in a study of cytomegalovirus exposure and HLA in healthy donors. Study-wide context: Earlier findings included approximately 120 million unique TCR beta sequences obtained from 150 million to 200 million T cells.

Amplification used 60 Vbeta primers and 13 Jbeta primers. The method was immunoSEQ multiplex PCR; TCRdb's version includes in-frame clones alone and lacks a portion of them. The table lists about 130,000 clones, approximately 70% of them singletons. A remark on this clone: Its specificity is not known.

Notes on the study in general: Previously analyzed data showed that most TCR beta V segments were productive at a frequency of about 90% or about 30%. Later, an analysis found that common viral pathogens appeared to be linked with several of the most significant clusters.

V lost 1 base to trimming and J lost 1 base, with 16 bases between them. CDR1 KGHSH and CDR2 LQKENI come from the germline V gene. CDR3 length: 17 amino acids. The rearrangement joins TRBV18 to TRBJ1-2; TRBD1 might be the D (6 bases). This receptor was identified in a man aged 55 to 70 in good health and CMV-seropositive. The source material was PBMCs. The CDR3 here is CASSPLPRDTFNYGYTF. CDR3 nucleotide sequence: TGTGCCAGCTCACCACTACCCCGGGACACCTTTAACTATGGCTACACCTTC. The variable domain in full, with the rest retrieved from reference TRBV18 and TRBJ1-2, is NAGVMQNPRHLVRRRGQEARLRCSPMKGHSHVYWYRQLPEEGLKFMVYLQKENIIDESGMPKERFSAEFPKEGPSILRIQQVVRGDSAAYFCASSPLPRDTFNYGYTFGSGTRLTVV.